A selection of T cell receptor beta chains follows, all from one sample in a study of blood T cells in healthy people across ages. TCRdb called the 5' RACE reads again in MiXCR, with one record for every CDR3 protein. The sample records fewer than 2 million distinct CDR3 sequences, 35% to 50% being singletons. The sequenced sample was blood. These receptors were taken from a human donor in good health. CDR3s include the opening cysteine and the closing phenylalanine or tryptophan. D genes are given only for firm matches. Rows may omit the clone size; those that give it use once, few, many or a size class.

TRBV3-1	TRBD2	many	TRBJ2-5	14	TGTGCCAGCAGCCCATCCTCGGGAGGAGAGACCCAGTACTTC	CASSPSSGGETQYF
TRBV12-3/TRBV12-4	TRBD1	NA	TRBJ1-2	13	TGTGCCAGCCAAAAAACAGGGGGCGGTGGCTACACCTTC	CASQKTGGGGYTF
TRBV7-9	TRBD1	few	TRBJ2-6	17	TGTGCCAGCAGGCGGGACAGGGTGAGCTCTGGGGCCAACGTCCTGACTTTC	CASRRDRVSSGANVLTF
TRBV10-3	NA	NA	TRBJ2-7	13	TGTGCCATCAGCCAGGGAGTTGCCTACGAGCAGTACTTC	CAISQGVAYEQYF
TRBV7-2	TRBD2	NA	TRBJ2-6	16	TGTGCCAGCACCGGGACTAGCGGGACTGGGGCCAACGTCCTGACTTTC	CASTGTSGTGANVLTF
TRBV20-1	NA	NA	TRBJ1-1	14	TGCAGTGCCCTAAGACAGGCCGTGGGTACTGAAGCTTTCTTT	CSALRQAVGTEAFF
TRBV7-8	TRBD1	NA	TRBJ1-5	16	TGTGCCAGCAGCCCCGGGACAGGGAGGGTTTATCAGCCCCAGCATTTT	CASSPGTGRVYQPQHF
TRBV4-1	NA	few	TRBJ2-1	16	TGCGCCAGCAGCCAAGATCCTGCCGGGCTTTACAATGAGCAGTTCTTC	CASSQDPAGLYNEQFF
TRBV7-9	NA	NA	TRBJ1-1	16	TGTGCCAGCAGCTTAGGACAGGACCCCATGAACACTGAAGCTTTCTTT	CASSLGQDPMNTEAFF
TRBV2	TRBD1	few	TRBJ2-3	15	TGTGCCAGCAGTGAAGAGGGGACAGGGGGAGATACGCAGTATTTT	CASSEEGTGGDTQYF
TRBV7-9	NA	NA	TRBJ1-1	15	TGTGCCAGCAGCTCAACTCTCGGTGAGAACACTGAAGCTTTCTTT	CASSSTLGENTEAFF
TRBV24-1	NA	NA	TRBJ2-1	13	TGTGCCACCAGTGCCGAGGTTTACAATGAGCAGTTCTTC	CATSAEVYNEQFF
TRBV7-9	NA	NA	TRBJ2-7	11	TGTGCCAGTACTAGAGCCTACGAGCAGTACTTC	CASTRAYEQYF
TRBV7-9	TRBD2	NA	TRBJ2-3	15	TGTGCCAGCAGCTTAGAAGCGGGGGACACCGTTACGCAGTATTTT	CASSLEAGDTVTQYF
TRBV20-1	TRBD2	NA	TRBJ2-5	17	TGCAGTGCTAGCCCGTGGATAGCGGGGGCGTACCAAGAGACCCAGTACTTC	CSASPWIAGAYQETQYF
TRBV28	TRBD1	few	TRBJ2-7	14	TGTGCCAGCAGTCCCGGACAGGTAGGGTACGAGCAGTACTTC	CASSPGQVGYEQYF
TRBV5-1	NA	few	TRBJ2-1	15	TGCGCCAGCAGCCTCGGCGGGCAGGCTCACAATGGGCAGTTCTTC	CASSLGGQAHNGQFF
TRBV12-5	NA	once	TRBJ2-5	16	TGTGCTAGTGGTTTGACCGGTCGGGGGTTACAAGAGACCCAGTACTTC	CASGLTGRGLQETQYF
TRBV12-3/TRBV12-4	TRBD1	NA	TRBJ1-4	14	TGTGCCAGCAGTTGGGGGACAGGGGTCGAAAAACTGTTTTTT	CASSWGTGVEKLFF
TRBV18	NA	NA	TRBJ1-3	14	TGTGCCAGCTCACCAGGGTCTACTGGAAACACCATATATTTT	CASSPGSTGNTIYF
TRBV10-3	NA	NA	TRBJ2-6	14	TGTGCCATCAGTGGGGAGGCTGGGGCCAACGTCCTGACTTTC	CAISGEAGANVLTF
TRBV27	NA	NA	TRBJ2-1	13	TGTGCCAGCAGTTTTAGGGCTGGGACACCAGTGTTCTTC	CASSFRAGTPVFF
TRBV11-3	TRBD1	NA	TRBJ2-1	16	TGTGCCAGCAGCTCCGGACAGGGGGATTCCTACGATGAGCAGTTCTTC	CASSSGQGDSYDEQFF
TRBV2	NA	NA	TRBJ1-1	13	TGTGCCACGATTGGCCCTACTAACACTGAAGCTTTCTTT	CATIGPTNTEAFF
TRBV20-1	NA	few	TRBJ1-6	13	TGCAGTGCTAGGGGATGGGGGAATTCACCCCTCCACTTT	CSARGWGNSPLHF
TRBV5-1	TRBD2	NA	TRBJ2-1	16	TGCGCCAGCAGCCCGGCTAGCGGGGGGGCTAGATATGAGCAGTTCTTC	CASSPASGGARYEQFF
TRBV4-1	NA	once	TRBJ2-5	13	TGCGCCAGCAGCTCGGATTATCTATCCTCCCAGTACTTC	CASSSDYLSSQYF
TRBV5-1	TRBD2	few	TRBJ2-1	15	TGCGCCAGCAGCTTGAATGCGGGGGAGGTCAATGAGCAGTTCTTC	CASSLNAGEVNEQFF
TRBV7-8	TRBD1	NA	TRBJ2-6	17	TGTGCCAGCAGCTTGGGGACAGGAGACTCTGGGGCCAACGTCCTGACTTTC	CASSLGTGDSGANVLTF
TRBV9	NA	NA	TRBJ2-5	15	TGTGCCAGCAGCGTATCACCCCGGACGGGAGAGACCCAGTACTTC	CASSVSPRTGETQYF
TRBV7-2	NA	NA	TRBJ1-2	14	TGTGCCAGCAGCCGCGGACCCAATGGGGATGGCTACACCTTC	CASSRGPNGDGYTF
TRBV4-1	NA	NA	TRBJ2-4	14	TGCGCCAGCAGCCAAGCGGCAGGGTTTATGGAGCAGTACTTC	CASSQAAGFMEQYF
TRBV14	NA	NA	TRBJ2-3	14	TGTGCCAGCAGTCTGGGATGGTGGGTAGATACGCAGTATTTT	CASSLGWWVDTQYF
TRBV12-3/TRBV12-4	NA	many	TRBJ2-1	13	TGTGCCAGCAGTTTCTCCCCGGGCGGTGAGCAGTTCTTC	CASSFSPGGEQFF
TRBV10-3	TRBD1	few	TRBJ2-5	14	TGTGCCATCAGTGAGCAGGGACAGACAGAGACCCAGTACTTC	CAISEQGQTETQYF
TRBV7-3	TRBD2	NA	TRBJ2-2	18	TGTGCCAGCAGCTTAAACGGTAGAGGCGGGGGGGCCTCCGGGGAGCTGTTTTTT	CASSLNGRGGGASGELFF
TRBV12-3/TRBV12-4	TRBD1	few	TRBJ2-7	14	TGTGCCAGCAGCCGACAGGGAGAGTCCTACGAGCAGTACTTC	CASSRQGESYEQYF
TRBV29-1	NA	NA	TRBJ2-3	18	TGCAGCGTTGAAGATACCGGGTTTCCCGCGATCCTCACAGATACGCAGTATTTT	CSVEDTGFPAILTDTQYF
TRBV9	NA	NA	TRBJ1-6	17	TGTGCCAGCAGCGTAGGGGGCCCCCCCTCCTATAATTCACCCCTCCACTTT	CASSVGGPPSYNSPLHF
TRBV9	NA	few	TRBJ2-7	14	TGTGCCAGCAGCCCCGTGGTCTACCCCTACGAGCAGTACTTC	CASSPVVYPYEQYF
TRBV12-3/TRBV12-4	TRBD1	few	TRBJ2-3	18	TGTGCCAGCAGCCGAAGGTCCGGGGGACAGGGAAGAACAGATACGCAGTATTTT	CASSRRSGGQGRTDTQYF
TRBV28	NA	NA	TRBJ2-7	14	TGTGCCAGCAGTTTCCCTGGCGCACGGGGAGGCCAGTACTTC	CASSFPGARGGQYF
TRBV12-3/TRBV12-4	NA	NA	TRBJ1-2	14	TGTGCCAGCAGTCTCGGACCGATAAACTATGGCTGCACCTTC	CASSLGPINYGCTF
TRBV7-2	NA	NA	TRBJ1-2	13	TGTGCCAGCAGCATCAACCTCGAGCGGGGCTACACCTTC	CASSINLERGYTF